These 26 T cell receptor beta chains share one sample of origin, sequenced in a study of vaccination effects on CD4 cells after COVID-19. Using immunoSEQ multiplex PCR, the repertoire was profiled, and TCRdb retains in-frame clones only, with some absent. The repertoire holds 84,000 or so clones, with roughly 80% as singletons. Which antigens these TCRs recognize remains unknown. Prior to sequencing, the ViraFEST assay stimulated PBMC with viral peptide pools, which expanded the antigen-specific CD4+ T cells. Subsequent to a culture period of 10 days, CD4+ T cells were isolated. Either the BNT162b2 or mRNA-1273 vaccine was given to participants in two doses. This material consisted of CD4+ T cells from PBMCs cultured with HCoV-OC43 spike peptides, taken after COVID-19 vaccination. As for subset: HCoV-OC43 spike overlapping peptide pool stimulation. The receptors stem from a human donor who received a COVID-19 vaccine.

The chain couples TRBV11-2 to TRBJ2-3; 11 nucleotides align to TRBD2. Per germline, CDR1 SGHAT and CDR2 FQNNGV. The CDR3 totals 15 residues. V shed 5 bases, J shed 1 base, and the junction held 2 bases outside the gene matches. CDR3 sequence reads: CASSIAGGRTDTQYF. CDR3 coding DNA: TGTGCCAGCAGCATAGCGGGGGGGCGCACAGATACGCAGTATTTT.

The chain joins TRBV24-1 to TRBJ2-1; D assignment may be TRBD1 or TRBD2 (5 bases each). The V end was cut by 9 bases, the J end by 6 bases, with 14 bases between. CDR1 and CDR2 from the germline V gene are KGHDR and SFDVKD. The length of the CDR3 is 13 residues. As DNA, the CDR3 is TGTGCCACCCGGGGACCCGGTGGCAATGAGCAGTTCTTC. This gives the protein CATRGPGGNEQFF.

V and J are TRBV18 and TRBJ1-5; D gene ambiguous. V lost 4 bases, J lost 3 bases, and 13 bases lay in between. This CDR3 is 15 amino acids long. Germline loops: CDR1 KGHSH, CDR2 LQKENI. The DNA of the CDR3 is TGTGCCAGCTCACAACAGCCGAACCCCAATCAGCCCCAGCATTTT. Translating gives CASSQQPNPNQPQHF.

The chain is built from TRBV5-6 and TRBJ1-2, with D uncertain. This CDR3 has 15 residues. The V gene's germline CDR1 is SGHDT and CDR2 YYEEEE. Trimming cost V 0 bases and J 2 bases, with 11 bases left between them. The CDR3 DNA follows: TGTGCCAGCAGCTTGGGAGTAACACAGAACTATGGCTACACCTTC. Translated, it gives CASSLGVTQNYGYTF.

The chain employs TRBV7-6 and TRBJ2-5, with 13 positions matching TRBD2. V shed 4 bases and J 4 bases; nucleotides not matched to a gene: 9. The CDR3 spans 17 residues. From germline, CDR1 is SGHVS and CDR2 FNYEAQ. CDR3 amino acids: CASSSLAGGTMGETQYF. CDR3 nucleotides: TGTGCCAGCAGCTCACTAGCGGGGGGGACTATGGGAGAGACCCAGTACTTC.

This chain links TRBV5-1 with TRBJ2-1; a possible D gene is TRBD1 (5 bases). The germline gives CDR1 SGHRS, CDR2 YFSETQ. This CDR3 region has 13 residues. Deletions cut 4 bases from V and 6 bases from J, with 11 bases between. CDR3 protein: CASSHPQGNEQFF. The CDR3 region has the DNA TGCGCCAGCAGCCACCCTCAGGGCAATGAGCAGTTCTTC.

The chain uses TRBV6-5 and TRBJ1-5; D gene ambiguous. V lost 4 bases to trimming and J lost 6 bases, with 10 bases between them. The CDR3 covers 13 residues. CDR1 is MNHEY and CDR2 is SVGAGI in the germline V gene. CDR3 nucleotide sequence: TGTGCCAGCAGTTCTAGTTACAGTCAGCCCCAGCATTTT. Its translation: CASSSSYSQPQHF.

The J gene is TRBJ2-7, the V gene TRBV28, with D perhaps TRBD1 (6 bases). The germline CDR1 and CDR2 sequences are MDHEN and SYDVKM. This CDR3 spans 13 amino acids. Between the trimmed V and J ends, which lost 5 bases and 12 bases, there was a span of 20 bases. The CDR3 loop reads CASSIGFSGHTYV. The DNA of the CDR3 is TGTGCCAGCAGTATCGGTTTTTCGGGACACACGTACGTC.

V is TRBV19 and J is TRBJ1-5; 7 positions match TRBD1. The V gene's germline CDR1 is LNHDA and CDR2 SQIVND (reference sequence). With V trimmed by 7 bases and J by 2 bases, 5 bases remained unmatched. The CDR3 has 14 amino acids. This CDR3 reads CASMDRRGNQPQHF. In DNA, the CDR3 is TGTGCCAGTATGGACAGGCGGGGCAATCAGCCCCAGCATTTT.

This clone turned up a few times. This rearrangement joins TRBV11-1 to TRBJ2-5; D is undetermined. Germline loops: CDR1 SGHAT, CDR2 FQDESV (reference sequence). The V end lost 6 bases, the J end lost 6 bases, and 17 bases lay between the germline ends. The CDR3 is 14 amino acids. DNA for the CDR3: TGTGCCAGCAGTTTTTTGGGGTCCGCTAAGACCCAGTACTTC. The encoded protein is CASSFLGSAKTQYF.

The CDR3 region is CASRQDRLKTYEQYV. CDR3 bases: TGTGCCAGCAGACAAGACAGACTAAAAACCTACGAGCAGTACGTC. The rearrangement joins TRBV21-1 to TRBJ2-7. TRBV21-1 corresponds to a pseudogene. The CDR3 consists of 15 residues.

This clone has a handful of counts. The chain recombines TRBV7-9 with TRBJ2-2; D gene uncertain. Trimming removed 4 bases at V and 2 bases at J, with 2 bases between. The CDR3 has 12 amino acids. The germline V gene has CDR1 SEHNR and CDR2 FQNEAQ (reference sequence). CDR3 in DNA: TGTGCCAGCAGCTACAACACCGGGGAGCTGTTTTTT. Its protein product is CASSYNTGELFF.

The chain uses TRBV6-6 and TRBJ2-2, with 8 bases fitting TRBD2. The germline CDR1 and CDR2 sequences are MNHNY and SVGAGI (reference sequence). V gave up 5 bases and J gave up 6 bases; unmatched junction bases: 8. The CDR3 has 15 amino acids. In DNA form, the CDR3 reads TGTGCCAGCAGTCCAGCCGGGACTAGTGCCGGGGAGCTGTTTTTT. Encoded protein: CASSPAGTSAGELFF.

This clone was observed a handful of times. CDR3 DNA sequence: TGCGCCAGCAGCCCCGCCAGGGGCAACTATGGCTACACCTTC. Protein product: CASSPARGNYGYTF. The rearrangement links TRBV5-1 to TRBJ1-2; tentatively, D is TRBD1 (6 bases). The ends were cut back, 4 bases at V and 2 bases at J, with 12 bases in the middle. Per the germline V gene, CDR1 is SGHRS and CDR2 is YFSETQ. CDR3 length equals 14 residues.

The chain joins TRBV7-8 to TRBJ1-2; D is perhaps TRBD1 (5 bases). V gave up 2 bases and J gave up 1 base, with 11 bases separating them. There are 15 residues in the CDR3. Germline V gene lookup returns CDR1 SGHVS and CDR2 FQNEAQ. The CDR3 reads CASSLRTDSNYGYTF. As DNA, the CDR3 is TGTGCCAGCAGCTTAAGGACCGACAGTAACTATGGCTACACCTTC.

In this sample, this clone turned up a few times. The chain combines TRBV30 with TRBJ1-6; TRBD1 might be the D (5 bases). Trimming cost V 3 bases and J 7 bases, with 13 bases left between them. This CDR3 is built from 14 residues. Germline V CDR1 and CDR2: GTSNPN, SVGIG (reference sequence). CDR3 region: CAWRGRGSNSPLHF. As DNA, the CDR3 is TGTGCCTGGAGAGGACGGGGGAGCAATTCACCCCTCCACTTT.

This rearrangement joins TRBV20-1 to TRBJ2-5, with 8 bases lining up with TRBD2. V lost 3 bases to trimming and J lost 2 bases; unmatched junction nucleotides: 5. The CDR3 consists of 14 residues. Germline assignment: CDR1 DFQATT and CDR2 SNEGSKA (reference sequence). CDR3 sequence reads: CSASLLAGQETQYF. The DNA of the CDR3 is TGCAGTGCTAGTCTTTTAGCGGGACAAGAGACCCAGTACTTC.

The CDR3 nucleotides are TGTGCCAGCAGCCAAGAACAAGGACGGACCGGGATTAACAATGAGCAGTTCTTC. This translates into CASSQEQGRTGINNEQFF. This chain links TRBV3-1 (or the pseudogene TRBV3-2) with TRBJ2-1, with TRBD2 as a possible D gene (5 bases). With 0 bases removed from V and 5 bases from J, the gap between germline ends came to 20 bases. The length of the CDR3 is 18 residues. The germline gives CDR1 LGHDT, CDR2 YNNKEL (reference sequence).

V and J are TRBV19 and TRBJ2-1, with a possible D match to TRBD1 (6 bases). The CDR3 runs to 14 residues. Trimming removed 5 bases at V and 9 bases at J, with 17 bases between. Germline V gene data show CDR1 as LNHDA and CDR2 as SQIVND (reference sequence). The chain's CDR3 is CASSALDGGREQFF. The CDR3 DNA sequence: TGTGCCAGTAGTGCCCTTGATGGGGGCCGTGAGCAGTTCTTC.

This clone turned up a few times. The rearrangement links TRBV9 to TRBJ1-2, with a tentative D call TRBD1 (6 bases). The V gene's germline CDR1 is SGDLS and CDR2 YYNGEE. Trimming took off 3 bases at V and 3 bases at J, with 12 bases between the two ends. The CDR3 extends over 14 amino acids. The CDR3 coding sequence is TGTGCCAGCAGCGCCCAGGGGTTGGACTATGGCTACACCTTC. Translation: CASSAQGLDYGYTF.

The CDR3 region is CASSPSPGTGGNQPQHF. As DNA, the CDR3 is TGTGCCAGCTCACCGTCTCCCGGGACAGGGGGAAACCAGCCCCAGCATTTT. The chain employs TRBV18 and TRBJ1-5; 11 nucleotides line up with TRBD1. CDR3 length equals 17 residues. V shed 3 bases and J 7 bases; nucleotides not matched to a gene: 11. Germline assignment: CDR1 KGHSH and CDR2 LQKENI.

The chain joins TRBV7-9 to TRBJ1-2; possible D gene TRBD1, 5 bases. V lost 5 bases and J lost 8, with 12 bases in between. The CDR3 totals 12 residues. Per germline, CDR1 SEHNR and CDR2 FQNEAQ (reference sequence). CDR3 DNA: TGTGCCAGCAGCAATGACTGGGGCGGCTACACCTTC. As protein: CASSNDWGGYTF.

This clone has just a few counts. The chain recombines TRBV12-3 or TRBV12-4 with TRBJ1-3; a possible D gene is TRBD1 (5 bases). The CDR3 loop spans 13 amino acids. V lost 5 bases to trimming and J lost 9 bases, with 14 bases between them. The CDR3 sequence is CASSKTALGTIYF. CDR3 DNA sequence: TGTGCCAGCAGTAAGACAGCTCTAGGCACCATATATTTT.

CDR3 sequence (DNA): TGCGCCAGCAGCTTGGTTGGGACAGGGAATCAGCCCCAGCATTTT. Translation gives CASSLVGTGNQPQHF. V is TRBV5-1 and J is TRBJ1-5; the match to TRBD1 covers 9 bases. V was pared by 0 bases and J by 4 bases, with 2 bases of the junction left unmatched. Germline CDR1 SGHRS, CDR2 YFSETQ. The CDR3 length is 15 residues.

This chain uses TRBV10-3 with TRBJ2-7; tentatively, D is TRBD1 (6 bases). Trimming removed 0 bases at V and 1 base at J, with 10 bases between. Germline V gene lookup returns CDR1 ENHRY and CDR2 SYGVKD. This CDR3 comprises 15 residues. CDR3 sequence: CAISESHRASYEQYV. The CDR3 bases are TGTGCCATCAGTGAGTCACACAGGGCATCCTACGAGCAGTACGTC.

This clone was observed a few times. V usage is TRBV7-3 and J usage is TRBJ2-5, with TRBD2 identical over 7 bases. The V segment lost 5 bases and the J segment 1 base; nucleotides outside the gene matches: 7. CDR1 is SGHTA, CDR2 FQGTGA, per germline. The CDR3 has 15 residues. CDR3 loop: CASSPWGGSQETQYF. In DNA, the CDR3 is TGTGCCAGCAGCCCCTGGGGGGGTTCCCAAGAGACCCAGTACTTC.